This T cell receptor (beta chain) was recovered during a study of spatial heterogeneity in lung cancer (dated by TCRdb to between 2018 and 2021). Regarding the complete study: Samples were obtained from over 70 patients with early-stage, untreated non-small cell lung cancer from the lung TRACERx cohort. In non-small cell lung cancer, the study made a quantitative comparison of TCR alpha and beta repertoires among multiple tumor regions, matched nontumor lung and blood. In the raw uncorrected reads, each unique combination of TCR and UMI appeared more than ten times on average. Follow-up PBMC samples were sequenced whenever available, and the median time to follow-up was 2 to 3 years after resection. Beta-chain transcripts were consistently detected in greater numbers than alpha-chain transcripts, which likely reflects a higher abundance of beta-chain transcripts. The study linked features of the TCR repertoire to counts of nonsynonymous mutations, which were determined by whole-exome sequencing of tumor tissue. Both alpha and beta chains were TCR-sequenced in samples taken at surgery, namely 220 tumor regions, roughly 64 matched nontumor lung samples and 50 to 60 PBMC samples. General study outcomes and caveats: Ubiquitous expanded tumor TCRs were detected in blood more often at tumor resection than at routine follow-up. Only 14 patients were included in comparisons of baseline and follow-up blood repertoires. Additional single-cell paired TCR alpha and beta sequencing was considered necessary to confirm, at a functional level, the hypothesis that regional TCRs recognize regional mutations.

This clonotype was observed many times. Its antigen is currently not known. There are no base qualities to consult, and no much larger clone falls within one base. The method was 5' RACE. Reads for this sample came from a NextSeq 500. In the TCR library protocol, a unique molecular identifier was attached to each TCR cDNA molecule so that PCR and sequencing errors could be corrected. For the original study's pipeline: TCR identification, UMI-based error correction and CDR3 extraction were performed with Decombinator tools. TCRs above a frequency of 2 per 1,000, corresponding to the top 1% of the tumor frequency distribution, were defined as expanded. Renyi diversity was computed with the R vegan package after each repertoire had been subsampled 100 times to 5,000 TCRs. CDR3 similarity networks were constructed using string-kernel similarity of amino acid triplets, with links drawn between CDR3s whose pairwise similarity was above 0.82. TCRdb reran the public reads through fastp at Q25 and MiXCR, keeping productive beta chains. Each CDR3 protein appears once, grouped with its most common genes and DNA. TCRdb, not the authors, supplied the V and J calls. The sample table shows over 95,000 distinct CDR3 sequences, and approximately 10% are seen once. Approximately 24% of the sample is in the top ten clones.

Per the publication, the time point label means: blood at routine non-recurrence follow-up after resection. Without any cell sorting, TCR sequencing was performed on whole RNA extracted either from tumor and nontumor lung tissue or from cryopreserved PBMC samples. Only patients with enough RNA available from two or more tumor regions were chosen for TCR sequencing. Reading from cysteine to phenylalanine, the CDR3 counts 15 amino acids. Just the 45-base CDR3 DNA is kept, in frame starting at base 1. V sheds 5 bases and J sheds 1 base, leaving 14 bases between their ends. Reading the germline V gene gives CDR1 MDHEN and CDR2 SYDVKM.

Specimen: PBMCs, collected at follow-up. The clonotype was recovered from a female donor with early-stage non-small cell lung cancer. The chain links TRBV28 with TRBJ1-1, with an unclear D gene assignment. The CDR3 protein sequence reads: CASSAHVSGNTEAFF. In nucleotides, the sequence is TGTGCCAGCAGTGCACACGTTTCTGGGAACACTGAAGCTTTCTTT. The CDR3, completed at both ends by the reference TRBV28 and TRBJ1-1 genes, gives the full variable domain DVKVTQSSRYLVKRTGEKVFLECVQDMDHENMFWYRQDPGLGLRLIYFSYDVKMKEKGDIPEGYSVSREKKERFSLILESASTNQTSMYLCASSAHVSGNTEAFFGQGTRLTVV.